This T cell receptor beta chain is from a study of immune characterization of retroperitoneal liposarcoma. Each CDR3 protein gets one entry after TCRdb re-called the PCR reads with MiXCR. The repertoire holds around 12,000 distinct CDR3 sequences, with about half as singletons. This CDR3 spans 14 amino acids. Deletions cut 5 bases from V and 7 bases from J, with 18 bases between. Germline CDR1 MNHEY, CDR2 SVGAGI. This chain joins TRBV6-5 and TRBJ2-7; maybe TRBD2 (7 bases). This TCR came from a female donor with retroperitoneal liposarcoma. The source material was tumor tissue. The CDR3 region has the DNA TGTGCCAGCAGTGAAGGGGGGGCAAACAATGAGCAGTACTTC. Translated: CASSEGGANNEQYF.